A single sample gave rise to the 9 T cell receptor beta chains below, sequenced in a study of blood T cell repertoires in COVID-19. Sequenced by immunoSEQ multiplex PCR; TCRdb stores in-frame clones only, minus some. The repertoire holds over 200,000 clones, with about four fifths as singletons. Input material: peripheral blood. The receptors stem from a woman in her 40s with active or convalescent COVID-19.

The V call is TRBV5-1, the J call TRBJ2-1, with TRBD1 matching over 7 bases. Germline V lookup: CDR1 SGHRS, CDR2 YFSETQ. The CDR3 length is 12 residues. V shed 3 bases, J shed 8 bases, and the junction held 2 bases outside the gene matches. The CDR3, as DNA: TGCGCCAGCAGCTCAACAGGGGATGAGCAGTTCTTC. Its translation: CASSSTGDEQFF.

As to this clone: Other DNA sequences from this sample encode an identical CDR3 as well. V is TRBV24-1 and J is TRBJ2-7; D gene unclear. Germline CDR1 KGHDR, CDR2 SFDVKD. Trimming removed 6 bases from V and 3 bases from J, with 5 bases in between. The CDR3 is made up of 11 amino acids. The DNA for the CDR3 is TGTGCCACCAGTTCGGGCTACGAGCAGTACTTC. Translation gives CATSSGYEQYF.

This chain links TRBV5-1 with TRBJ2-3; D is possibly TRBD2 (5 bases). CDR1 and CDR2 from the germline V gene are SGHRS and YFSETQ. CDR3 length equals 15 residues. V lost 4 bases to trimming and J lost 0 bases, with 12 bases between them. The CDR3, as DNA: TGCGCCAGCAGCCCGGACGGGGTTAGCACAGATACGCAGTATTTT. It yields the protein CASSPDGVSTDTQYF.

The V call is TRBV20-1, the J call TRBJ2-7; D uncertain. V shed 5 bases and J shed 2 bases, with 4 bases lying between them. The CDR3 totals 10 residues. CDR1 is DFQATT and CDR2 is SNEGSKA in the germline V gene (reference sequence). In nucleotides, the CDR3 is TGCAGTGCTGAGACCTACGAGCAGTACTTC. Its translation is CSAETYEQYF.

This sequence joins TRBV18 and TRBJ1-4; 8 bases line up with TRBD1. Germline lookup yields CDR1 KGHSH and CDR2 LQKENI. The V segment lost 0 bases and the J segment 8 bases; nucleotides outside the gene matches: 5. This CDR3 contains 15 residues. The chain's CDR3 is CASSPPRDRGEKLFF. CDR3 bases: TGTGCCAGCTCACCACCTCGCGACAGGGGAGAAAAACTGTTTTTT.

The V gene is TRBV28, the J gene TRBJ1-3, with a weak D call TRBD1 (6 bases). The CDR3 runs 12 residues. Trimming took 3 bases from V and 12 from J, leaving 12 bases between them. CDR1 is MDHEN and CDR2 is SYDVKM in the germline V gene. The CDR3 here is CASSFTGPFIYF. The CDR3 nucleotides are TGTGCCAGCAGTTTTACAGGGCCCTTCATATATTTT.

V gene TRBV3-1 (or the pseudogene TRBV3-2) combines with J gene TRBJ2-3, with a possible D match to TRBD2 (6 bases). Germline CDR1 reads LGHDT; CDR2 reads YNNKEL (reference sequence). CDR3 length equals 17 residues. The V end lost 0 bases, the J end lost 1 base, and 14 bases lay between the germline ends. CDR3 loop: CASSQDWGEIGTDTQYF. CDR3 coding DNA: TGTGCCAGCAGCCAAGATTGGGGGGAAATCGGCACAGATACGCAGTATTTT.

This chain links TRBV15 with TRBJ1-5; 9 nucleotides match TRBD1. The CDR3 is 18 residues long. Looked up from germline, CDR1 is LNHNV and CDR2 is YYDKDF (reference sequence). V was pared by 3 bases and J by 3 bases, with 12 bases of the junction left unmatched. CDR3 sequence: CATSSSRRGTGTNQPQHF. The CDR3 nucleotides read TGTGCCACCAGCAGCTCCAGGCGAGGGACAGGGACCAATCAGCCCCAGCATTTT.

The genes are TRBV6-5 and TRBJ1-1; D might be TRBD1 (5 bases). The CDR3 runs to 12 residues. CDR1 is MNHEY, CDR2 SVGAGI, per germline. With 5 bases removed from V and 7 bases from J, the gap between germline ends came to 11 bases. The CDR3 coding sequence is TGTGCCAGCAGTCGGGGGGGGATTGAAGCTTTCTTT. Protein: CASSRGGIEAFF.